The 29 T cell receptor beta chains given below trace back to one sample, sequenced in a study of T cell responses to AZD1222 COVID-19 vaccine. TCRdb's copy holds only in-frame clones and misses some; the assay was immunoSEQ multiplex PCR. The data show 150,000 or so clones, 90% seen once. Sequenced material: peripheral blood, taken on day 0 of AZD1222 vaccination. The source is an adult in good health.

This sequence joins TRBV6-5 and TRBJ1-1, with D hard to call. The V end lost 5 bases, the J end lost 1 base, and 11 bases lay between the germline ends. This CDR3 is built from 14 residues. Germline-derived CDR1 and CDR2 are MNHEY and SVGAGI. CDR3 DNA sequence: TGTGCCAGCAGTCACCGACCCAGGAACACTGAAGCTTTCTTT. Protein sequence: CASSHRPRNTEAFF.

CDR3 nucleotides: TGCGCCAGCAGACAGGGGGCGAACACTGAAGCTTTCTTT. Its protein product is CASRQGANTEAFF. The chain couples TRBV5-1 to TRBJ1-1, with 9 bases fitting TRBD1. Looked up from germline, CDR1 is SGHRS and CDR2 is YFSETQ. Trimming at V came to 5 bases and at J to 1 base, leaving 0 bases not matched to a gene. The CDR3 has 13 amino acids.

CDR3 region: CASSTHSGGERAFF. The CDR3 bases are TGTGCCAGTAGTACCCATTCAGGGGGGGAGCGAGCTTTCTTT. The J gene is TRBJ1-1, the V gene TRBV19; 7 bases are shared with TRBD1. V dropped 4 bases and J dropped 10; count of bases not matched to a gene: 12. The CDR3 contains 14 residues. Germline lookup yields CDR1 LNHDA and CDR2 SQIVND (reference sequence).

The CDR3 DNA follows: TGTGCCAGCAGAGGCAGGGGAAGTTCGGCCTATGGCTACACCTTC. Protein: CASRGRGSSAYGYTF. The J gene is TRBJ1-2, the V gene TRBV3-1 (or the pseudogene TRBV3-2); tentatively, D is TRBD1 (6 bases). This CDR3 region has 15 residues. The germline CDR1 and CDR2 sequences are LGHDT and YNNKEL (reference sequence). V shed 6 bases and J shed 4 bases, with 18 bases lying between them.

J is TRBJ2-3 and V is TRBV27; D not certain. The V gene lost 3 bases and the J gene lost 4 bases, with 8 bases spanning the gap. CDR1 and CDR2 from the germline V gene are MNHEY and SMNVEV (reference sequence). CDR3 length: 13 residues. The CDR3 coding sequence is TGTGCCAGCAGTTTGAACTATGCAGATACGCAGTATTTT. Translating gives CASSLNYADTQYF.

Only a few counts were recorded for this clone. This chain links TRBV10-1 with TRBJ2-7; D not resolved. Trimming took 3 bases from V and 2 from J, leaving 5 bases between them. Germline V CDR1 and CDR2: WNHNN, SYGVQD (reference sequence). The CDR3 has 12 amino acids. CDR3 DNA sequence: TGCGCCAGCAGTGATTCGGCCTACGAGCAGTACTTC. As protein: CASSDSAYEQYF.

As to this clone: Other DNA sequences from this sample encode an identical CDR3 as well. The genes are TRBV30 and TRBJ1-1; D gene ambiguous. Germline V gene data show CDR1 as GTSNPN and CDR2 as SVGIG (reference sequence). The CDR3 spans 13 residues. The V end lost 0 bases, the J end lost 3 bases, and 8 bases lay between the germline ends. The CDR3 loop is CAWSVSQDTEAFF. The CDR3 nucleotides read TGTGCCTGGAGTGTATCTCAAGACACTGAAGCTTTCTTT.

This chain joins TRBV7-9 and TRBJ2-1; D is unclear. V was pared by 1 base and J by 8 bases, with 3 bases between. This CDR3 has 11 residues. Germline loops: CDR1 SEHNR, CDR2 FQNEAQ (reference sequence). CDR3 nucleotides: TGTGCCAGCAGCTTAGATTATGAGCAGTTCTTC. Amino acid sequence: CASSLDYEQFF.

The rearrangement links TRBV5-1 to TRBJ1-1, with 7 positions matching TRBD1. CDR1 is SGHRS, CDR2 YFSETQ, per germline. V shed 1 base, J shed 4 bases, and the junction held 7 bases outside the gene matches. The CDR3 sequence is 15 residues long. The CDR3 region is CASSLNLAGGTEAFF. CDR3 in DNA: TGCGCCAGCAGCTTGAACCTGGCAGGGGGCACTGAAGCTTTCTTT.

This clone was seen only once. The chain employs TRBV7-2 and TRBJ2-3; TRBD1 matches at 8 bases. The V gene end was trimmed by 1 base and the J gene end by 6 bases; junction bases not matched to a gene: 6. The CDR3 totals 15 residues. CDR1 is SGHTA, CDR2 FQGNSA, per germline. The CDR3 loop is CASSLVAGGEDTQYF. For the CDR3, the DNA is TGTGCCAGCAGCTTAGTGGCAGGGGGCGAGGATACGCAGTATTTT.

This chain connects TRBV28 to TRBJ1-2; D is unclear. CDR3 length: 11 residues. CDR1 is MDHEN and CDR2 is SYDVKM in the germline V gene. The V and J ends lost 7 bases and 3 bases respectively, with 6 bases between them. In DNA form, the CDR3 reads TGTGCCAGCACCACAGACTATGGCTACACCTTC. Amino acid sequence: CASTTDYGYTF.

This chain uses TRBV19 with TRBJ1-1, with 7 bases matching TRBD1. Germline CDR1 is LNHDA and CDR2 is SQIVND (reference sequence). V shed 7 bases and J 7 bases; nucleotides not matched to a gene: 15. This CDR3 contains 15 residues. CDR3 loop: CASTTSYGTAVEAFF. The CDR3 region has the DNA TGTGCCAGTACTACCTCCTACGGGACAGCGGTTGAAGCTTTCTTT.

The chain joins TRBV20-1 to TRBJ2-5, with D hard to call. The CDR3 consists of 11 residues. V gave up 3 bases and J gave up 5 bases, with 7 bases separating them. Looked up from germline, CDR1 is DFQATT and CDR2 is SNEGSKA (reference sequence). CDR3 sequence: CSASPGETQYF. The DNA of the CDR3 is TGCAGTGCTAGTCCTGGGGAGACCCAGTACTTC.

The V gene is TRBV7-9, the J gene TRBJ1-2; D gene unclear. Per the germline V gene, CDR1 is SEHNR and CDR2 is FQNEAQ (reference sequence). The length of the CDR3 is 13 residues. V was trimmed by 0 bases and J by 6 bases, leaving 8 bases between them. The DNA of the CDR3 is TGTGCCAGCAGCTTAGCGGATGGCGATGGCTACACCTTC. Translating gives CASSLADGDGYTF.

The V gene is TRBV6-5, the J gene TRBJ1-5; 8 positions agree with TRBD1. V lost 6 bases to trimming and J lost 4 bases; unmatched junction nucleotides: 8. CDR3 length: 15 residues. CDR1 is MNHEY, CDR2 SVGAGI, per germline. CDR3 protein: CASRPQGAVNQPQHF. Written as DNA, the CDR3 is TGTGCCAGCAGACCCCAGGGGGCCGTAAATCAGCCCCAGCATTTT.

The chain joins TRBV28 to TRBJ2-3, with 8 bases lining up with TRBD2. Germline loops: CDR1 MDHEN, CDR2 SYDVKM. Germline trimming cut 4 bases from V and 4 bases from J; bases unmatched to any gene: 13. The CDR3 is 17 amino acids. This chain's CDR3 is CASSSTVQRGTADTQYF. The CDR3 bases are TGTGCCAGCAGTTCGACCGTCCAGCGGGGGACCGCAGATACGCAGTATTTT. Full variable domain (rest looked up from reference TRBV28 and TRBJ2-3): DVKVTQSSRYLVKRTGEKVFLECVQDMDHENMFWYRQDPGLGLRLIYFSYDVKMKEKGDIPEGYSVSREKKERFSLILESASTNQTSMYLCASSSTVQRGTADTQYFGPGTRLTVL.

This chain connects TRBV28 to TRBJ2-7; D remains ambiguous. The CDR3 spans 13 residues. Trimming took off 2 bases at V and 3 bases at J, with 8 bases between the two ends. Germline values: CDR1 MDHEN, CDR2 SYDVKM. The CDR3 sequence: CASSLEQNYEQYF. The CDR3 region has the DNA TGTGCCAGCAGTTTAGAGCAAAACTACGAGCAGTACTTC.

The CDR3 sequence is CASSSGQGRWGSYEQYF. In nucleotides, the CDR3 is TGTGCCAGCTCTTCAGGACAGGGGAGGTGGGGCTCCTACGAGCAGTACTTC. The V call is TRBV18, the J call TRBJ2-7; TRBD1 matches at 9 bases. Germline V lookup: CDR1 KGHSH, CDR2 LQKENI. Trimming removed 6 bases from V and 0 bases from J; junction bases left unmatched: 12. The CDR3 contains 17 residues.

V gene TRBV5-4 combines with J gene TRBJ2-7; 10 nucleotides match TRBD2. The ends lost 2 bases at V and 6 bases at J; junction bases unmatched: 11. This CDR3 comprises 16 residues. CDR1 and CDR2 (germline): SGHNT, YYREEE (reference sequence). The CDR3 DNA sequence: TGTGCCAGCAGCTTTTCCAGCGGGGGGGCCCTCGGCGAGCAGTACTTC. Amino acid sequence: CASSFSSGGALGEQYF.

The chain uses TRBV9 and TRBJ1-3; no definite D call. This CDR3 is built from 16 residues. V lost 0 bases and J lost 0, with 10 bases in between. The germline V gene encodes CDR1 SGDLS and CDR2 YYNGEE. CDR3 amino acids: CASSVGESYSGNTIYF. CDR3 in DNA: TGTGCCAGCAGCGTAGGTGAGAGTTACTCTGGAAACACCATATATTTT.

On this clone itself: No DNA is shown, since the ends of the CDR3 on it are uncertain; the CDR3 is the one TCRdb lists. V usage is TRBV29-1 and J usage is TRBJ1-2; TRBD1 reflects the table's D call only, with no check against the DNA. Germline V gives CDR1 SQVTM, CDR2 ANQGSEA. The CDR3 is 10 amino acids long, termini counted. CDR3 residues: CSVGTGTPGF.

This sequence joins TRBV27 and TRBJ1-6, with a tentative D call TRBD1 (6 bases). CDR3 length equals 16 residues. Germline CDR1 and CDR2: MNHEY and SMNVEV (reference sequence). V was shortened by 3 bases and J by 4 bases, with 13 bases between the two germline ends. In nucleotides, the CDR3 is TGTGCCAGCAGTTTGGCTCCGGGGGCGTATAATTCACCCCTCCACTTT. This codes for CASSLAPGAYNSPLHF.

The chain combines TRBV5-3 with TRBJ2-6; D remains unclear. TRBV5-3 is known as an ORF, though its function is uncertain. This CDR3 is 15 amino acids long. V dropped 2 bases and J dropped 1 base, with 7 bases sitting between them. Here the CDR3 DNA reads TGTGCCAGAAGCTTAGCAGTATCTGGGGCCAACGTCCTGACTTTC. It specifies CARSLAVSGANVLTF.

The chain recombines TRBV7-3 with TRBJ2-7; TRBD1 matches at 7 bases. The CDR3 spans 14 residues. In germline, CDR1 is SGHTA, CDR2 FQGTGA. Trimming took 5 bases from V and 8 from J; bases not matched to a gene: 12. The CDR3 is CASSPENPGGKQYF. The CDR3 DNA follows: TGTGCCAGCAGCCCCGAGAATCCAGGGGGTAAGCAGTACTTC.

The chain has TRBV5-1 and TRBJ2-7; D uncertain. This CDR3 is built from 15 residues. V dropped 0 bases and J dropped 2 bases, with 12 bases sitting between them. Germline values: CDR1 SGHRS, CDR2 YFSETQ. The CDR3 sequence is CASSLGLGSTYEQYF. CDR3 DNA sequence: TGCGCCAGCAGCTTGGGGCTGGGTTCAACCTACGAGCAGTACTTC.

V is TRBV9 and J is TRBJ2-5, with D perhaps TRBD1 (6 bases). CDR3 length: 15 amino acids. Germline assignment: CDR1 SGDLS and CDR2 YYNGEE. Trimming stripped 3 bases from V and 4 bases from J, with 16 bases between. The CDR3 sequence is CASSADSLMGETQYF. DNA for the CDR3: TGTGCCAGCAGCGCGGACAGCCTAATGGGAGAGACCCAGTACTTC. The entire variable domain, with the rest obtained from reference TRBV9 and TRBJ2-5, is as follows: DSGVTQTPKHLITATGQRVTLRCSPRSGDLSVYWYQQSLDQGLQFLIQYYNGEERAKGNILERFSAQQFPDLHSELNLSSLELGDSALYFCASSADSLMGETQYFGPGTRLLVL.

This clone is medium-sized. The V gene is TRBV13, the J gene TRBJ2-1, with 14 bases lining up with TRBD2. Trimming took 7 bases from V and 8 from J; bases not matched to a gene: 7. Germline loops: CDR1 PRHDT, CDR2 FYEKMQ (reference sequence). The CDR3 has 15 amino acids. CDR3 DNA: TGTGCCAGCACCCCCGGACTAGCGGGGGGAGATGAGCAGTTCTTC. This gives the protein CASTPGLAGGDEQFF.

The DNA of the CDR3 is TGTGCCAGCAGCGTAAATTCAGGGCACCATAACTATGGCTACACCTTC. Its translation: CASSVNSGHHNYGYTF. J is TRBJ1-2 and V is TRBV9; the D gene is possibly TRBD1 (5 bases). The CDR3 covers 16 residues. Germline V lookup: CDR1 SGDLS, CDR2 YYNGEE. V lost 1 base to trimming and J lost 1 base, with 14 bases between them.

This rearrangement joins TRBV30 to TRBJ1-1; D remains ambiguous. The CDR3 is 12 residues long. Looked up from germline, CDR1 is GTSNPN and CDR2 is SVGIG (reference sequence). With 3 bases removed from V and 3 bases from J, the gap between germline ends came to 8 bases. The chain's CDR3 is CAWSYGYTEAFF. The CDR3 DNA reads TGTGCCTGGAGCTACGGGTACACTGAAGCTTTCTTT.